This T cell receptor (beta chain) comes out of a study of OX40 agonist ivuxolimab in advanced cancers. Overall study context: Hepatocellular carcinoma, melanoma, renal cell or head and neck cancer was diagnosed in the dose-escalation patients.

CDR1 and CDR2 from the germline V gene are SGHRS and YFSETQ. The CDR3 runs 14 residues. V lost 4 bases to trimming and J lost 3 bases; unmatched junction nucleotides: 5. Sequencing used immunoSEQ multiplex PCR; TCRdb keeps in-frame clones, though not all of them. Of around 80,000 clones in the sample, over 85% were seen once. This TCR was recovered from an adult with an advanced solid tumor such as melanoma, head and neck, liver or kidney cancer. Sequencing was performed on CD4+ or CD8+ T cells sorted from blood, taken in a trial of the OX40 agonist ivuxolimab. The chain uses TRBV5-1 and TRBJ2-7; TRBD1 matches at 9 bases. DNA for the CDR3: TGCGCCAGCAGCCTTGGACAGGGGATCTACGAGCAGTACTTC. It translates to CASSLGQGIYEQYF. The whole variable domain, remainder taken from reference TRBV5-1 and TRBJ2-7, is KAGVTQTPRYLIKTRGQQVTLSCSPISGHRSVSWYQQTPGQGLQFLFEYFSETQRNKGNFPGRFSGRQFSNSRSEMNVSTLELGDSALYLCASSLGQGIYEQYFGPGTRLTVT.